The 6 T cell receptor beta chains presented below share a single source sample, sequenced in a study of glioma-infiltrating T cells (dated by TCRdb to 2016 to 2017). TCRdb records Illumina MiSeq as the sequencer. TCR alpha and beta CDR3 regions were amplified with the iRepertoire nested amplicon-rescue multiplex PCR (arm-PCR) platform from RNA. Using fastp at Q25 and MiXCR, TCRdb reprocessed the public reads and kept productive beta chains. Rows matching on CDR3 protein sequence are summarized as one entry with the most common DNA and genes. In this sample the table shows a few hundred thousand distinct CDR3 sequences, 35% to 45% of which occur a single time. The top ten clones comprise around 12% of the sample. The sample was glioma tissue, nonneoplastic brain tissue, or PBMCs (not recorded which). The receptors derive from a human donor with low-grade glioma or glioblastoma, undergoing nonglioma brain surgery, or in good health (not recorded which).

The chain employs TRBV28 and TRBJ2-1; no definite D call. V was clipped by 2 bases and J by 12 bases, with 26 bases between them. CDR1 and CDR2 from the germline V gene are MDHEN and SYDVKM. The CDR3 consists of 17 residues. CDR3 in amino acids: CASSLSVTLLFGPGQFF. The CDR3 DNA follows: TGTGCCAGCAGTTTAAGTGTTACCCTACTTTTTGGGCCGGGGCAGTTCTTC. Full variable domain (missing parts from reference TRBV28 and TRBJ2-1): DVKVTQSSRYLVKRTGEKVFLECVQDMDHENMFWYRQDPGLGLRLIYFSYDVKMKEKGDIPEGYSVSREKKERFSLILESASTNQTSMYLCASSLSVTLLFGPGQFFGPGTRLTVL.

The CDR3 loop is CASSYDREYGGYTF. DNA for the CDR3: TGTGCCAGCAGTTATGACAGGGAATACGGTGGCTACACCTTC. The gene calls are TRBV7-9 and TRBJ1-2, with TRBD1 identical over 7 bases. The length of the CDR3 is 14 residues. With V trimmed by 6 bases and J by 7 bases, 11 bases remained unmatched. Germline-derived CDR1 and CDR2 are SEHNR and FQNEAQ (reference sequence).

The rearrangement joins TRBV2 to TRBJ1-4; D is unclear. The CDR3 extends over 14 amino acids. V shed 6 bases and J shed 4 bases, with 12 bases lying between them. Looked up from germline, CDR1 is SNHLY and CDR2 is FYNNEI. This chain's CDR3 is CASRVGWDNEKLFF. The CDR3 DNA sequence: TGTGCCAGCAGGGTGGGATGGGATAATGAAAAACTGTTTTTT.

DNA for the CDR3: TGTGCCAGCAGTTTAATAGGGGACAGGGGGTACGAGCAGTACTTC. It encodes CASSLIGDRGYEQYF. V usage is TRBV28 and J usage is TRBJ2-7; the match to TRBD1 covers 11 bases. The CDR3 is 15 residues long. CDR1 MDHEN and CDR2 SYDVKM come from the germline V gene. V dropped 2 bases and J dropped 4; count of bases not matched to a gene: 4.

This clonotype was seen a few times. The gene calls are TRBV6-1 and TRBJ1-1, with no clear D. The CDR3 length is 13 residues. Trimming took off 3 bases at V and 7 bases at J, with 12 bases between the two ends. Germline-derived CDR1 and CDR2 are MNHNS and SASEGT. CDR3 nucleotide sequence: TGTGCCAGCAGTGAGTCACTAAGCCTTGAAGCTTTCTTT. This translates into CASSESLSLEAFF.

A few counts support this clonotype. The chain combines TRBV27 with TRBJ2-5; TRBD2 agrees at 8 bases. CDR3 length: 17 residues. The V segment lost 5 bases and the J segment 0 bases; nucleotides outside the gene matches: 11. Looked up from germline, CDR1 is MNHEY and CDR2 is SMNVEV (reference sequence). This CDR3 is CASSLSTTSAYQETQYF. Here the CDR3 DNA reads TGTGCCAGCAGTCTGAGCACGACTAGCGCGTACCAAGAGACCCAGTACTTC.